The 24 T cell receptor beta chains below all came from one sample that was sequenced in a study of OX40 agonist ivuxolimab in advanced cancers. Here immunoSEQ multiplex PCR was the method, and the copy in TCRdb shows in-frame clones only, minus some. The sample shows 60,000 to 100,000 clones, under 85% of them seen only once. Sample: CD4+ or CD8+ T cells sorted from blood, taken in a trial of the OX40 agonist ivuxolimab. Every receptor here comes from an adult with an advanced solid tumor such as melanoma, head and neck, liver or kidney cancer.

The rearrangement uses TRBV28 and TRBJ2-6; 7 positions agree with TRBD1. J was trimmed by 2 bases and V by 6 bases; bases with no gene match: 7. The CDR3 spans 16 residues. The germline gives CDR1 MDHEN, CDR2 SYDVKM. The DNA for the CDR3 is TGTGCCAGCAGCCGACAGGGATTCCCTGGGGCCAACGTCCTGACTTTC. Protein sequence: CASSRQGFPGANVLTF.

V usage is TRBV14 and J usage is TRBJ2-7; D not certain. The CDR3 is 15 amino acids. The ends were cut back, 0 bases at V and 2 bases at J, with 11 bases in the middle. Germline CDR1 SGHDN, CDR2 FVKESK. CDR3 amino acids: CASSQEGLGAYEQYF. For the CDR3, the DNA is TGTGCCAGCAGCCAAGAGGGCCTAGGTGCCTACGAGCAGTACTTC.

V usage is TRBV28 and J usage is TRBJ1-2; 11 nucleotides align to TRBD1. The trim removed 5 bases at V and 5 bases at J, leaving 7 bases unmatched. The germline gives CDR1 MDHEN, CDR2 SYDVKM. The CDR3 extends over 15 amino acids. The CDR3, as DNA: TGTGCCAGCAGTCAAGGACAGGGGGCTTCGTATGGCTACACCTTC. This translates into CASSQGQGASYGYTF.

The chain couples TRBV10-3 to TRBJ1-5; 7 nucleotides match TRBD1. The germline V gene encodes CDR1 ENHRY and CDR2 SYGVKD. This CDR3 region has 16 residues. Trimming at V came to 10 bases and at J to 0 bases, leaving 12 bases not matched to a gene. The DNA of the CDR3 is TGTGCCACAATACGGCTTAGGACAGGTAGCAATCAGCCCCAGCATTTT. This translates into CATIRLRTGSNQPQHF.

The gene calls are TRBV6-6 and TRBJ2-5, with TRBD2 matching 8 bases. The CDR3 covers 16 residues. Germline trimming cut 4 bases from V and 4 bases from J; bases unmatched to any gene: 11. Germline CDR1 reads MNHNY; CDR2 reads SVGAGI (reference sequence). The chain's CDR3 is CASSSSGGPGIETQYF. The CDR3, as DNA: TGTGCCAGCAGTTCCTCGGGGGGGCCGGGGATAGAGACCCAGTACTTC.

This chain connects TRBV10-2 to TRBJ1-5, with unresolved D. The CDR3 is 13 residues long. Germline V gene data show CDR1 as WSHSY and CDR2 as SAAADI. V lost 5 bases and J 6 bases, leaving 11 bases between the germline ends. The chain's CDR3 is CASSPGLGQPQHF. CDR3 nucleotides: TGCGCCAGCAGTCCAGGCTTGGGTCAGCCCCAGCATTTT.

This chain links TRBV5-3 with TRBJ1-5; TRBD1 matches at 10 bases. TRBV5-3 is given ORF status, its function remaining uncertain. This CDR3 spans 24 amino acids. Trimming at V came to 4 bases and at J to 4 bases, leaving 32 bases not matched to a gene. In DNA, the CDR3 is TGTGCCAGAAGCGTGGTGAACCAGAGGCTGCGTGCGACAGGGGGCGTTGGGTGGAATCAGCCCCAGCATTTT. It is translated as CARSVVNQRLRATGGVGWNQPQHF.

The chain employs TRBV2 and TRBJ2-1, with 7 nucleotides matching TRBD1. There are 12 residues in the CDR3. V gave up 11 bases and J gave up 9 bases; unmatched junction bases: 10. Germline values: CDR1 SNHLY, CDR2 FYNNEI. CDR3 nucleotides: TGTGCCCGATGGACAGGAAGGGGTGAGCAGTTCTTC. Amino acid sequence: CARWTGRGEQFF.

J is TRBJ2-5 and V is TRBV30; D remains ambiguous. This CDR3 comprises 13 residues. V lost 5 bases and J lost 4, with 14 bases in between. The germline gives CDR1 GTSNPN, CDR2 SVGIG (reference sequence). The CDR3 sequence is CAWRQDPLETQYF. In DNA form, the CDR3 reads TGTGCCTGGCGCCAGGACCCCTTAGAGACCCAGTACTTC.

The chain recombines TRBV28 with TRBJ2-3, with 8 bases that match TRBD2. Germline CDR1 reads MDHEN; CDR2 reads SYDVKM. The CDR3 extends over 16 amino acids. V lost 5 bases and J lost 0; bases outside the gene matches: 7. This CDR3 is CASSLSGEISTDTQYF. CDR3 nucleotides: TGTGCCAGCAGTCTTAGCGGGGAAATTAGCACAGATACGCAGTATTTT. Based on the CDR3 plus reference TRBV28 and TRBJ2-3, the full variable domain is DVKVTQSSRYLVKRTGEKVFLECVQDMDHENMFWYRQDPGLGLRLIYFSYDVKMKEKGDIPEGYSVSREKKERFSLILESASTNQTSMYLCASSLSGEISTDTQYFGPGTRLTVL.

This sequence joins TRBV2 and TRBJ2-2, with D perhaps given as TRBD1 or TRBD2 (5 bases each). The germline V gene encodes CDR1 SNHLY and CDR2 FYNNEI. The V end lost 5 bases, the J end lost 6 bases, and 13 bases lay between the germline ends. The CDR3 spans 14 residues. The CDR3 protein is CASSKEGQAGELFF. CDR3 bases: TGTGCCAGCAGTAAAGAGGGGCAGGCCGGGGAGCTGTTTTTT.

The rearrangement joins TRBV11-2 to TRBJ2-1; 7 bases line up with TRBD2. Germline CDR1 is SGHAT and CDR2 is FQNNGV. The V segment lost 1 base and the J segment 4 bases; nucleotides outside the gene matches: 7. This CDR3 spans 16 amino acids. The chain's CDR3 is CASSLAATSWYNEQFF. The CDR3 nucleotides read TGTGCCAGCAGCTTAGCGGCGACTAGCTGGTACAATGAGCAGTTCTTC.

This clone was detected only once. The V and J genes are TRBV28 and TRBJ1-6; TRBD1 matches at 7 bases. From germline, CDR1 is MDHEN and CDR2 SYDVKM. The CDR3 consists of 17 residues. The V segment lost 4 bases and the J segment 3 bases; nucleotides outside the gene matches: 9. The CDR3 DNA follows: TGTGCCAGCAGTTCCCCGACAGGGAGTATCTATAATTCACCCCTCCACTTT. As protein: CASSSPTGSIYNSPLHF.

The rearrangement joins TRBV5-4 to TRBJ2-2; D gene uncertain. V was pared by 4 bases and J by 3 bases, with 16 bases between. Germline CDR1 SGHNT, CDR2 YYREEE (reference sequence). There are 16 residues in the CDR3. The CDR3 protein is CASSPGRRVHTGELFF. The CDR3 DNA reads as TGTGCCAGCAGCCCAGGCCGAAGGGTACACACCGGGGAGCTGTTTTTT.

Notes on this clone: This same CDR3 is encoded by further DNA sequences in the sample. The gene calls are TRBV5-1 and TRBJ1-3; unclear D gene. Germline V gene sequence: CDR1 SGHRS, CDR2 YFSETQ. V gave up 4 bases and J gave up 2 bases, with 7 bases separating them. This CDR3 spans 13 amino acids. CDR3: CASSPTTGNTIYF. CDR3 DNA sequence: TGCGCCAGCAGCCCCACGACTGGAAACACCATATATTTT.

The CDR3 here is CASSSDGTGKLFF. CDR3 coding DNA: TGTGCCAGCAGCTCGGATGGGACGGGAAAACTGTTTTTT. V and J are TRBV7-2 and TRBJ1-4; TRBD1 is a possible D gene (5 bases). This CDR3 is 13 amino acids long. V was cut by 4 bases and J by 10 bases, with 13 bases left in between. Germline CDR1 is SGHTA and CDR2 is FQGNSA.

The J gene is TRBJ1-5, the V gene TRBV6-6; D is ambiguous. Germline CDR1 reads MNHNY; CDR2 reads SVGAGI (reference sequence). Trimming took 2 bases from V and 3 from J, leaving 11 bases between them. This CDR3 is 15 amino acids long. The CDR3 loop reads CASSYPGRINQPQHF. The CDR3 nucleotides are TGTGCCAGCAGTTACCCCGGACGGATCAATCAGCCCCAGCATTTT.

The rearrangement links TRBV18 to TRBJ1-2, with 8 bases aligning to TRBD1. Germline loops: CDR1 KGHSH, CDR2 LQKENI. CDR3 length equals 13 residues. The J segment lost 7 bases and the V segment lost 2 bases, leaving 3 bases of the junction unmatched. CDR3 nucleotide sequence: TGTGCCAGCTCACCAGCGGACAGGGTTGGCTACACCTTC. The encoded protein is CASSPADRVGYTF. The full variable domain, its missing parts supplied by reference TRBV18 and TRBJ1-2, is NAGVMQNPRHLVRRRGQEARLRCSPMKGHSHVYWYRQLPEEGLKFMVYLQKENIIDESGMPKERFSAEFPKEGPSILRIQQVVRGDSAAYFCASSPADRVGYTFGSGTRLTVV.

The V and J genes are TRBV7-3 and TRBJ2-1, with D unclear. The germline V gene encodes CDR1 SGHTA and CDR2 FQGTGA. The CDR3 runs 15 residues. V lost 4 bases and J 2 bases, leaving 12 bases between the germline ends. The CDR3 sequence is CASSSATGPYNEQFF. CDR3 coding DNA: TGTGCCAGCAGCTCTGCGACTGGGCCCTACAATGAGCAGTTCTTC.

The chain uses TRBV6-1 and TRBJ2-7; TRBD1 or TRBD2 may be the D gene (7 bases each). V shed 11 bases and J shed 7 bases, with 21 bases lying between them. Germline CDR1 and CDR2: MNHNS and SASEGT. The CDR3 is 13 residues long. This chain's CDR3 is CASQGGIFVEQYF. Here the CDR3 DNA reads TGTGCCTCCCAGGGGGGGATTTTTGTGGAGCAGTACTTC.

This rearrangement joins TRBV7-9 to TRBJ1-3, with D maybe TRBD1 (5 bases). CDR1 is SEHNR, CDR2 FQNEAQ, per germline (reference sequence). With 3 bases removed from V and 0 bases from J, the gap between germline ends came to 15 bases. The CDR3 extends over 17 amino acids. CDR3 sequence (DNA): TGTGCCAGCAGCTTGGGACTCCTCGCACACTCTGGAAACACCATATATTTT. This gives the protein CASSLGLLAHSGNTIYF.

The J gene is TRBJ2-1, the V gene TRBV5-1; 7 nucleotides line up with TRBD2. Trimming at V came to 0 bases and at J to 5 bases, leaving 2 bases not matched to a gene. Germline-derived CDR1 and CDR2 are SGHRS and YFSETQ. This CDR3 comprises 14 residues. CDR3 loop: CASSLGLADNEQFF. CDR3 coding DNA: TGCGCCAGCAGCTTGGGACTAGCAGACAATGAGCAGTTCTTC.

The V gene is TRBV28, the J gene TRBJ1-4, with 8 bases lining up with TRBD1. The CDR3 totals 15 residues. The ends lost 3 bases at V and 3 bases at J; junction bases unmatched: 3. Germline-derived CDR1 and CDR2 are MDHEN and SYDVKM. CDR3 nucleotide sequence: TGTGCCAGCAGTTTCCAGGGGGCAGCTAATGAAAAACTGTTTTTT. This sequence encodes CASSFQGAANEKLFF. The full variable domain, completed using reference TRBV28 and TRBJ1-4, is DVKVTQSSRYLVKRTGEKVFLECVQDMDHENMFWYRQDPGLGLRLIYFSYDVKMKEKGDIPEGYSVSREKKERFSLILESASTNQTSMYLCASSFQGAANEKLFFGSGTQLSVL.

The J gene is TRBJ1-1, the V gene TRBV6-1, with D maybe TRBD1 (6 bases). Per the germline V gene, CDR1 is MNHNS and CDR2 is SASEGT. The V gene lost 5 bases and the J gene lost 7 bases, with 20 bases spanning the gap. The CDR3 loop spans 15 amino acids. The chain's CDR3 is CASSPLDSAHLEAFF. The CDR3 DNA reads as TGTGCCAGCAGTCCGCTGGACAGCGCCCATCTTGAAGCTTTCTTT.